The TCR beta chain described here comes from a study of cytomegalovirus exposure and HLA in healthy donors. Worth noting for this clone: Its antigen is unidentified.

V gave up 5 bases and J gave up 7 bases, with 14 bases separating them. Per germline, CDR1 MNHNS and CDR2 SASEGT. CDR3 length: 13 amino acids. Study-level findings and limits: In an earlier analysis, about 90% or about 30%: the productive usage of most TCR beta V segments.

The PCR used 60 Vbeta and 13 Jbeta primers. TCRdb's copy holds only in-frame clones and misses some; the assay was immunoSEQ multiplex PCR. In the table there are more than 90,000 clones, approximately 75% of which are singletons. Sequencing used PBMCs. This clonotype was obtained from a man between 45 and 60 years old in good health and CMV-seropositive. This rearrangement joins TRBV6-1 to TRBJ1-2, with D perhaps matching TRBD1 (6 bases). CDR3 amino acids: CASSKPGQLGYTF. DNA for the CDR3: TGTGCCAGCAGTAAACCCGGACAGCTTGGCTACACCTTC.